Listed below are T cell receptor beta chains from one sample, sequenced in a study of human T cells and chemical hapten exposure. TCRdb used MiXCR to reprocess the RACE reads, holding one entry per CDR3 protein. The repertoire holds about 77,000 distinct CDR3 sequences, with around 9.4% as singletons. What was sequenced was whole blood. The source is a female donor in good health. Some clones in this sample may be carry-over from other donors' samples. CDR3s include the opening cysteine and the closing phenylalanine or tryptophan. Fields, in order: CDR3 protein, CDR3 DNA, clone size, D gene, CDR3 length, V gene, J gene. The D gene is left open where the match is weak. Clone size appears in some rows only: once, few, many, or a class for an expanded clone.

CDR3: CASSLRGGGSHNEQFF; DNA: TGTGCCAGCAGTTTGAGGGGCGGGGGGTCCCACAATGAGCAGTTCTTC; size: few; D: TRBD2; length: 16; V: TRBV12-3/TRBV12-4; J: TRBJ2-1
CDR3: CASRPGVYNEQFF; DNA: TGTGCCAGCAGGCCGGGCGTCTACAATGAGCAGTTCTTC; size: many; D: -; length: 13; V: TRBV2; J: TRBJ2-1
CDR3: CASSTTGLVGPSF; DNA: TGTGCCAGCAGTACAACAGGACTAGTGGGACCTAGTTTT; size: many; D: TRBD2; length: 13; V: TRBV6-1; J: TRBJ2-3
CDR3: CASRELGNQPQHF; DNA: TGTGCCAGCCGTGAATTGGGGAATCAGCCCCAGCATTTT; size: -; D: -; length: 13; V: TRBV25-1; J: TRBJ1-5
CDR3: CSVLTDSAGAFF; DNA: TGCAGCGTTCTTACGGACAGTGCAGGAGCTTTCTTT; size: many; D: -; length: 12; V: TRBV29-1; J: TRBJ1-1
CDR3: CASSAQIGGQETQYF; DNA: TGCGCCAGCAGCGCGCAGATAGGAGGGCAAGAGACCCAGTACTTC; size: many; D: -; length: 15; V: TRBV5-1; J: TRBJ2-5
CDR3: CSVEITTGHKQYF; DNA: TGCAGCGTTGAGATCACGACAGGGCACAAGCAGTACTTC; size: once; D: TRBD1; length: 13; V: TRBV29-1; J: TRBJ2-7
CDR3: CASSYSGGGGYTF; DNA: TGTGCCAGCAGTTACTCGGGGGGCGGTGGCTACACCTTC; size: few; D: -; length: 13; V: TRBV6-6; J: TRBJ1-2
CDR3: CASSLGVTGELFF; DNA: TGTGCCAGCAGTTTGGGGGTCACCGGGGAGCTGTTTTTT; size: many; D: -; length: 13; V: TRBV12-3/TRBV12-4; J: TRBJ2-2
CDR3: CASSSLGRGAPGSNQPQNF; DNA: TGTGCCAGTAGTTCGCTCGGTAGGGGGGCGCCGGGCAGCAATCAGCCCCAGAATTTT; size: -; D: -; length: 19; V: TRBV19; J: TRBJ1-5
CDR3: CASSLGGGPFHYGYTF; DNA: TGTGCCAGCAGCTTAGGAGGTGGCCCGTTCCACTATGGCTACACCTTC; size: -; D: -; length: 16; V: TRBV7-2; J: TRBJ1-2
CDR3: CAISESTGPSYGYTF; DNA: TGTGCCATCAGTGAGTCGACAGGGCCCTCCTATGGCTACACCTTC; size: few; D: TRBD1; length: 15; V: TRBV10-3; J: TRBJ1-2
CDR3: CATLKGAGWPDTQYF; DNA: TGTGCCACTCTAAAGGGGGCAGGGTGGCCAGATACGCAGTATTTT; size: -; D: TRBD1; length: 15; V: TRBV5-4; J: TRBJ2-3
CDR3: CASSWTGENTEAFF; DNA: TGTGCCAGCAGCTGGACAGGGGAGAACACTGAAGCTTTCTTT; size: many; D: TRBD1; length: 14; V: TRBV11-2; J: TRBJ1-1
CDR3: CSARVTDRGYYGYTF; DNA: TGCAGTGCTAGAGTCACGGACAGGGGTTACTATGGCTACACCTTC; size: many; D: TRBD1; length: 15; V: TRBV20-1; J: TRBJ1-2
CDR3: CASRTTVVGGLVDTQYF; DNA: TGTGCCAGCAGGACAACTGTAGTGGGGGGTTTGGTAGATACGCAGTATTTT; size: -; D: -; length: 17; V: TRBV7-8; J: TRBJ2-3
CDR3: CASSLADTDTQYF; DNA: TGTGCCAGCAGCTTAGCCGACACAGATACGCAGTATTTT; size: few; D: -; length: 13; V: TRBV7-7; J: TRBJ2-3
CDR3: CASSQDNVRVGTDTQYF; DNA: TGCGCCAGCAGCCAAGATAATGTAAGGGTCGGCACAGATACGCAGTATTTT; size: many; D: -; length: 17; V: TRBV4-3; J: TRBJ2-3
CDR3: CSVMRDRQETQYF; DNA: TGCAGCGTAATGAGGGACAGGCAAGAGACCCAGTACTTC; size: -; D: TRBD1; length: 13; V: TRBV29-1; J: TRBJ2-5
CDR3: CASSLLGRDEQFF; DNA: TGTGCCAGCAGTTTATTGGGCAGGGATGAGCAGTTCTTC; size: -; D: -; length: 13; V: TRBV12-3/TRBV12-4; J: TRBJ2-1
CDR3: CSARRGENEKLFF; DNA: TGCAGTGCTAGGCGCGGGGAAAATGAAAAACTGTTTTTT; size: many; D: -; length: 13; V: TRBV20-1; J: TRBJ1-4
CDR3: CASSYSYDRVRPMNTEAFF; DNA: TGTGCCAGCAGTTACTCGTATGATCGCGTGAGGCCAATGAACACTGAAGCTTTCTTT; size: many; D: -; length: 19; V: TRBV6-6; J: TRBJ1-1
CDR3: CASSPTMDRYNQPQHF; DNA: TGTGCCAGCTCACCAACTATGGACAGGTACAATCAGCCCCAGCATTTT; size: -; D: TRBD1; length: 16; V: TRBV18; J: TRBJ1-5
CDR3: CASRRSGLSTDTQYF; DNA: TGTGCCAGCAGGAGGAGCGGATTAAGCACAGATACGCAGTATTTT; size: -; D: -; length: 15; V: TRBV7-9; J: TRBJ2-3
CDR3: CASSPPRGNNYGYTF; DNA: TGTGCCAGCTCACCACCGCGGGGGAATAACTATGGCTACACCTTC; size: -; D: -; length: 15; V: TRBV18; J: TRBJ1-2
CDR3: CASSLGAGTVYEQYF; DNA: TGTGCCAGCAGTTTGGGAGCGGGGACGGTCTACGAGCAGTACTTC; size: many; D: TRBD2; length: 15; V: TRBV27; J: TRBJ2-7
CDR3: CASRGDFYTDTQYF; DNA: TGTGCCAGCAGAGGGGACTTCTACACAGATACGCAGTATTTT; size: -; D: -; length: 14; V: TRBV6-6; J: TRBJ2-3